This TCR beta chain was identified in a study of blood T cell repertoires in COVID-19. The overall study: Samples came from the United States, Italy and Spain, spanning acute and convalescent COVID-19. Nucleic acid was either cDNA or gDNA, and it came from T cells, B-cell-depleted T cells, or PBMCs.

This clone has more than one count but fewer than ten. The V and J ends lost 1 base and 7 bases respectively, with 22 bases between them. The CDR3 spans 17 residues. As originally analysed: From reference gene primer amplification, estimates of nucleated cell counts were derived. Measured with immunoSEQ multiplex PCR; TCRdb has only the in-frame clones, and not every one. V and J calls plus clone size are reproduced from that table; the DNA served to infer D and trimming. Among tens of thousands of clones listed, 76% were seen once. Enrollment of patients from Seattle took place during active infection, with longitudinal follow-up.

The sequence was collected from a man aged 55 to 70 with COVID-19, enrolled during active disease. Sequenced sample: peripheral blood. The chain employs TRBV5-3 and TRBJ2-3; weak D call: TRBD2 (6 bases). TRBV5-3 is treated as an ORF (open reading frame) with a function not yet certain. The CDR3 here is CARSLKMGEEGPYTQYF. The DNA for the CDR3 is TGTGCCAGAAGCTTGAAAATGGGGGAGGAGGGCCCGTATACGCAGTATTTT.